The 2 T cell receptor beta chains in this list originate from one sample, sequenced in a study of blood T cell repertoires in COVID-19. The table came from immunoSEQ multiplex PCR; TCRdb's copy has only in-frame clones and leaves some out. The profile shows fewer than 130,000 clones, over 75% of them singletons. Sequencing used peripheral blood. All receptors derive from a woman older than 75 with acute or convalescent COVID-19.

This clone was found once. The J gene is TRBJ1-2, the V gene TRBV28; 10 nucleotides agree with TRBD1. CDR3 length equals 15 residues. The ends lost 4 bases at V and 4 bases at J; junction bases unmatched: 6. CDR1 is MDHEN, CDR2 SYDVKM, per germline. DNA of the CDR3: TGTGCCAGCAGTTCGGGGACAGGGGCCCCCTATGGCTACACCTTC. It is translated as CASSSGTGAPYGYTF.

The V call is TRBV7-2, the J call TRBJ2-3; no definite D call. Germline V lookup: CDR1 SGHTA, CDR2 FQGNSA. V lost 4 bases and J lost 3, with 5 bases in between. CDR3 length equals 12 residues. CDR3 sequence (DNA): TGTGCCAGCAGCTCAACTACAGATACGCAGTATTTT. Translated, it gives CASSSTTDTQYF.